This T cell receptor beta chain was captured by sequencing in a study of technical replicates of blood from several donors. V lost 2 bases and J 4 bases, leaving 14 bases between the germline ends. Per germline, CDR1 GTSNPN and CDR2 SVGIG (reference sequence). The CDR3 loop spans 14 amino acids. TCRdb's table, derived via immunoSEQ multiplex PCR, lists solely in-frame clones and lacks some. Among 91,000 or so clones listed, about 95% were seen once. Source material: T cells isolated from PBMCs. The gene calls are TRBV30 and TRBJ1-1, with D possibly matching TRBD1 (5 bases). The sequence came from a human donor in good health. The CDR3 coding sequence is TGTGCCTGGAGTCCTATGACAGAAGGCACTGAAGCTTTCTTT. This sequence encodes CAWSPMTEGTEAFF.